Sequencing of this T cell receptor beta chain was carried out in a study of Graves' ophthalmopathy and Graves' hyperthyroidism. General study results and limits: Most thyroid-expanded clonotypes exceeding 0.001 frequency were also found in blood.

Germline V gene data show CDR1 as MNHEY and CDR2 as SVGAGI. J gave up 1 base and V 0 bases, and 4 bases lay outside the gene matches. The CDR3 is 17 residues long. This clonotype was recorded many times. The antigen remains undetermined. What supplied the PBMCs was roughly 10 ml of fresh peripheral blood. The authors amplified TCR beta CDR3 regions, and they did so from RNA transcripts for repertoire sequencing. HTBI primers were used in a first-round RT-PCR, which preceded a second-round multiplex PCR. TCRdb redid the calling of the multiplex PCR reads with MiXCR, one entry per CDR3 protein. The data contain 350,000 or so distinct CDR3 sequences, 15% to 20% of them singletons.

This sequence originates from an adult man with Graves' ophthalmopathy. V is TRBV6-5 and J is TRBJ1-3; 9 nucleotides line up with TRBD1. The specimen sequenced was peripheral blood. The CDR3, as DNA: TGTGCCAGCAGTTACTCGAGGGGACAGGGTTCTGGAAACACCATATATTTT. It specifies CASSYSRGQGSGNTIYF.